This T cell receptor (beta chain) appears in the sequencing data of a study of response to subunit inactivated influenza vaccine. Study-level results: It was the authors' suggestion that each seasonal influenza vaccination recruits few new T cells.

This clonotype has more than one count but fewer than ten. The target antigen is unknown. In TCRdb, the RT-PCR reads were re-called with MiXCR into one record per CDR3 protein. In the table there are more than 150,000 distinct CDR3 sequences, 9.2% of which are singletons. Germline CDR1 reads SGHTA; CDR2 reads FQGNSA. Deletions cut 5 bases from V and 6 bases from J, with 8 bases between. The CDR3 runs 13 residues. This chain uses TRBV7-2 with TRBJ1-6; no clear D. The clonotype was recovered from a man aged 45-60 years who received an inactivated influenza vaccine. Material: non-naive T cells sorted from PBMCs, obtained on the day of vaccination. CDR3 nucleotide sequence: TGTGCCAGCAGCATAATGCGTAATTCACCCCTCCACTTT. Amino acid sequence: CASSIMRNSPLHF.